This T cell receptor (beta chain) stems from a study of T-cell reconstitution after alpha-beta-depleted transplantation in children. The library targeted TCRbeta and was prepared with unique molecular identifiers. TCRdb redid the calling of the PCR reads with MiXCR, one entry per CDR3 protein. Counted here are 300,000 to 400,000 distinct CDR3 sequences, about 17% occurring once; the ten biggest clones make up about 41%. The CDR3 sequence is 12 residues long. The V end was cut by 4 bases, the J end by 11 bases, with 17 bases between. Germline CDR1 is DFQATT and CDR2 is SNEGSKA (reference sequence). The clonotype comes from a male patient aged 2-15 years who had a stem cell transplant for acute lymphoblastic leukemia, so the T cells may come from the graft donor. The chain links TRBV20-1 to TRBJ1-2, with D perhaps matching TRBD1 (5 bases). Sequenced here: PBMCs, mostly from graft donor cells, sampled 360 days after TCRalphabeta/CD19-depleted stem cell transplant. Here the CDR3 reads CSAIWSPQGYTF. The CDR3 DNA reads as TGCAGTGCTATTTGGTCACCTCAGGGATACACCTTC.